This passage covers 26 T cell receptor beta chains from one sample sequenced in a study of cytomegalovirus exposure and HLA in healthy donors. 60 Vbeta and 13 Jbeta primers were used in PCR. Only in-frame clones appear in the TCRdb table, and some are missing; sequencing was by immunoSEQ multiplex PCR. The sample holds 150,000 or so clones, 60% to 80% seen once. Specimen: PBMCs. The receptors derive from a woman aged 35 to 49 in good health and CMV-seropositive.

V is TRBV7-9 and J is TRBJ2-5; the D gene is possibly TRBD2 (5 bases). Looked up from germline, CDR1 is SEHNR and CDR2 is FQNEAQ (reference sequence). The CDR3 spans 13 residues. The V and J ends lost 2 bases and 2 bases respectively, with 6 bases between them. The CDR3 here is CASSLRGQETQYF. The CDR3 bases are TGTGCCAGCAGCTTAAGAGGGCAAGAGACCCAGTACTTC.

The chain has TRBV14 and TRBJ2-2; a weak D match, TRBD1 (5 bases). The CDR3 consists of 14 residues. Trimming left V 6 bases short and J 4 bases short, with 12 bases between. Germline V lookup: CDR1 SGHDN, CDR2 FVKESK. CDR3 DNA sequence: TGTGCCAGCAGGCAAAGGGGTAGCACCGGGGAGCTGTTTTTT. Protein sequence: CASRQRGSTGELFF.

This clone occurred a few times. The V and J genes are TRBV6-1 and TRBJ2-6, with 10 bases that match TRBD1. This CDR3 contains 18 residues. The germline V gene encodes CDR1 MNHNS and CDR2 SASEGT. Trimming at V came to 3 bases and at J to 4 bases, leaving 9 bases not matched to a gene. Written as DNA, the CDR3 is TGTGCCAGCAGTGACCCCGGGACAGGGGTAGTAGGGGCCAACGTCCTGACTTTC. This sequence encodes CASSDPGTGVVGANVLTF.

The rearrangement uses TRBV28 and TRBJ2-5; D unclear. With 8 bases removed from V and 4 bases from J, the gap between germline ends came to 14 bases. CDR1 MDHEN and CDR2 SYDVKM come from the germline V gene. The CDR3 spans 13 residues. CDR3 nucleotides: TGTGCCAGCGGAGTTTATTTCAGAGAGACCCAGTACTTC. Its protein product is CASGVYFRETQYF.

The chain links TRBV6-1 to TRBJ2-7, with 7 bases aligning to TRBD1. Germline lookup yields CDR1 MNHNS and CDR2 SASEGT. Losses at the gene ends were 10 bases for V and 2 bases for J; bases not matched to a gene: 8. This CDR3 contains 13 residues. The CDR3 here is CATEGQTTYEQYF. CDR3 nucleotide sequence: TGTGCCACCGAGGGACAGACTACCTACGAGCAGTACTTC.

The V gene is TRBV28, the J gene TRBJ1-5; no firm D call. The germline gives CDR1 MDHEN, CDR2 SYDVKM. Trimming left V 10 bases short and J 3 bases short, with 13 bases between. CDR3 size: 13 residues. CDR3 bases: TGTGCCACTTCCACAGCACTCAATCAGCCCCAGCATTTT. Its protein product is CATSTALNQPQHF.

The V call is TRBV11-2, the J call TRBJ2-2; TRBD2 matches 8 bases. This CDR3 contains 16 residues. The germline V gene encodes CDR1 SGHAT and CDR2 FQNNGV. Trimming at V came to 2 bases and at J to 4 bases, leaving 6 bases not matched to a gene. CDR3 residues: CASSLRTGLGTGELFF. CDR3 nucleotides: TGTGCCAGCAGCTTAAGAACGGGACTAGGCACCGGGGAGCTGTTTTTT.

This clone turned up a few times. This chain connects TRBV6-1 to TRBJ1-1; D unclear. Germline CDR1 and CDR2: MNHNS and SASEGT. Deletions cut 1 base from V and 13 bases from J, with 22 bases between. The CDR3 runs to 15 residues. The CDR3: CASSEGLGSALEGFF. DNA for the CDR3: TGTGCCAGCAGTGAAGGGTTGGGCAGCGCCCTTGAGGGTTTCTTT.

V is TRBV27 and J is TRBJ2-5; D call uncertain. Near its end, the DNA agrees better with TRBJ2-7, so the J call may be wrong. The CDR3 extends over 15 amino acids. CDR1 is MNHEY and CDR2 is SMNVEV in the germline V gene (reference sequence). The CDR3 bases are TGTGCCAGCAGTTTAAAACCAGTGGGCTCCTACGAGCAGTACTTC. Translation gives CASSLKPVGSYEQYF.

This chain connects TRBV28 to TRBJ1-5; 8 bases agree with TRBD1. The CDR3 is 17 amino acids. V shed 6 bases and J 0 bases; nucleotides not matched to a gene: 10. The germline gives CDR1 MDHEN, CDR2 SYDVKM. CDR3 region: CASRDRGERYSNQPQHF. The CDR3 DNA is TGTGCCAGCAGAGACAGGGGAGAGAGGTATAGCAATCAGCCCCAGCATTTT.

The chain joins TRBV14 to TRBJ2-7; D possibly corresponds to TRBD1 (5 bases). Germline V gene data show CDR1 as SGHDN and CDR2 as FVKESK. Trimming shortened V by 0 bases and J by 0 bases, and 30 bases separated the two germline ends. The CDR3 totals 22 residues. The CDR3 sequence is CASSQELLRSAKGAYCSYEQYF. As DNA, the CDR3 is TGTGCCAGCAGCCAAGAATTATTAAGATCCGCCAAAGGGGCTTATTGCTCCTACGAGCAGTACTTC.

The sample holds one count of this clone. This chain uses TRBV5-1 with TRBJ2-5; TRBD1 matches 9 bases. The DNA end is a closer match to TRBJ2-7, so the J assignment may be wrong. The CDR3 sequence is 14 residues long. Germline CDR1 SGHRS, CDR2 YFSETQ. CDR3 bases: TGCGCCAGCAGCTCGGGACAGGGTGGATACGAGCAGTACTTC. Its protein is CASSSGQGGYEQYF.

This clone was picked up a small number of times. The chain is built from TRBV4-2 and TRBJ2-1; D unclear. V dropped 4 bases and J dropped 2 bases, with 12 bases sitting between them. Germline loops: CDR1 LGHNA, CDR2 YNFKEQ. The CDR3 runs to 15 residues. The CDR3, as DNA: TGTGCCAGCAGCCCCCGGGTCCTAACCTACAATGAGCAGTTCTTC. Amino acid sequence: CASSPRVLTYNEQFF.

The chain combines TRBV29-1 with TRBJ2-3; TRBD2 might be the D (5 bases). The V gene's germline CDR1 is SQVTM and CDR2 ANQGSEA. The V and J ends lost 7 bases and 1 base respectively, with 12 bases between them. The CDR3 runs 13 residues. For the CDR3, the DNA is TGCAGCGCTAGCAATCAAGGCACAGATACGCAGTATTTT. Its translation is CSASNQGTDTQYF.

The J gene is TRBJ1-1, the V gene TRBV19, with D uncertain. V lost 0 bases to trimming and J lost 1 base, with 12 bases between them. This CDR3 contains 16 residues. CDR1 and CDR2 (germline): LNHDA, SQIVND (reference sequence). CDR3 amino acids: CASSIDRGSQNTEAFF. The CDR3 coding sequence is TGTGCCAGTAGTATAGATCGAGGCAGCCAGAACACTGAAGCTTTCTTT.

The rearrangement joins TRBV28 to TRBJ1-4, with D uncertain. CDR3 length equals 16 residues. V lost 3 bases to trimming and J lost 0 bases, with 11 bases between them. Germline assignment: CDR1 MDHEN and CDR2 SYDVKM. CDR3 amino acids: CASSLRGFATNEKLFF. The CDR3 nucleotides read TGTGCCAGCAGTTTGCGCGGTTTTGCAACTAATGAAAAACTGTTTTTT. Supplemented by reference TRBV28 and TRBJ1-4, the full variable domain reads DVKVTQSSRYLVKRTGEKVFLECVQDMDHENMFWYRQDPGLGLRLIYFSYDVKMKEKGDIPEGYSVSREKKERFSLILESASTNQTSMYLCASSLRGFATNEKLFFGSGTQLSVL.

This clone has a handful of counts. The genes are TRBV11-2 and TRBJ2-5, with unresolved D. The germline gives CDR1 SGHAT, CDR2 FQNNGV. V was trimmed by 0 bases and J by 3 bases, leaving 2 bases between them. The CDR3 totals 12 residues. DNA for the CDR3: TGTGCCAGCAGCTTAGATAAAGAGACCCAGTACTTC. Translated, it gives CASSLDKETQYF.

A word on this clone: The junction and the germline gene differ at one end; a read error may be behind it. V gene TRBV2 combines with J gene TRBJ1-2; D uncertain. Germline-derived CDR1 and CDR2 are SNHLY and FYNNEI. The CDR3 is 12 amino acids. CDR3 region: CANSEENYGYTF. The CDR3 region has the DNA TGTGCCAACAGTGAGGAGAACTATGGCTACACCTTC. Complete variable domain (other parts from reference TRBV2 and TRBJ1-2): EPEVTQTPSHQVTQMGQEVILRCVPISNHLYFYWYRQILGQKVEFLVSFYNNEISEKSEIFDDQFSVERPDGSNFTLKIRSTKLEDSAMYFCANSEENYGYTFGSGTRLTVV.

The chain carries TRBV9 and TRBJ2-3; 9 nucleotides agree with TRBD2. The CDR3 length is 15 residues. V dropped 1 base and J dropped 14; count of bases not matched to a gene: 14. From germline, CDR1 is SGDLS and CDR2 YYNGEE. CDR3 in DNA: TGTGCCAGCAGCGTAATTTTGGCCGAGCGGGAGGCTCTGTATTTT. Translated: CASSVILAEREALYF.

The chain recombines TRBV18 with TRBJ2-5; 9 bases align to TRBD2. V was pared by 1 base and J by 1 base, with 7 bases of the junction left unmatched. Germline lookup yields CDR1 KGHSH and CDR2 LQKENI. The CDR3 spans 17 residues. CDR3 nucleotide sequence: TGTGCCAGCTCACCACTAGCGGGAGCGGTAATCCAAGAGACCCAGTACTTC. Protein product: CASSPLAGAVIQETQYF.

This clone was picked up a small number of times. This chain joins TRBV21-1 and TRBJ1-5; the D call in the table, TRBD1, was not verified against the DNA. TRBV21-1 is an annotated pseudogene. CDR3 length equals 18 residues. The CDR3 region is CASSNQHWDRGGCQPQHF. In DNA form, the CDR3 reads TGTGCCAGCAGCAACCAACACTGGGACAGGGGAGGATGTCAGCCCCAGCATTTT.

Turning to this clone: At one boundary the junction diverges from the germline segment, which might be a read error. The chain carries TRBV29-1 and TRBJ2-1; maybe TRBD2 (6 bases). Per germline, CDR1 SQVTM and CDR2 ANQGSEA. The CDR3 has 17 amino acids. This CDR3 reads CSVEAQDRRAAYNEQFF. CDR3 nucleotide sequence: TGCAGCGTCGAAGCCCAAGATCGGAGGGCGGCCTACAATGAGCAGTTCTTC.

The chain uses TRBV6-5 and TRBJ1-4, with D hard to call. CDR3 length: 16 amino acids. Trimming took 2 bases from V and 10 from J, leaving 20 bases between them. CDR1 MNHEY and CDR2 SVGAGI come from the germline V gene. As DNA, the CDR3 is TGTGCCAGCAGTTACAGTAACAGCCCCGGGGAGGGAAAACTGTTTTTT. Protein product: CASSYSNSPGEGKLFF.

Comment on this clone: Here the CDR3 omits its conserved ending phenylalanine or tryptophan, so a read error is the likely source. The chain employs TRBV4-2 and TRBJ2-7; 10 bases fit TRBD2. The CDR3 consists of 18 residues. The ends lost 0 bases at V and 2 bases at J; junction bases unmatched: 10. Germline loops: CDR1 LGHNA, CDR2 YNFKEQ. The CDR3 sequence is CASSQEESGLALTYEQYL. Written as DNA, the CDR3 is TGTGCCAGCAGCCAAGAGGAGTCGGGACTAGCGCTTACCTACGAGCAGTACCTC.

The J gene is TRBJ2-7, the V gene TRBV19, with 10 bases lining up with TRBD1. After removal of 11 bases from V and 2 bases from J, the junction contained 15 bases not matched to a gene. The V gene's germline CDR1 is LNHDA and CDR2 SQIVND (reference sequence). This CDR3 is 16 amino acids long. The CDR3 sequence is CASGGKRDRGTYEQYF. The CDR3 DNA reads TGTGCCTCAGGAGGGAAGAGGGACAGGGGCACCTACGAGCAGTACTTC.

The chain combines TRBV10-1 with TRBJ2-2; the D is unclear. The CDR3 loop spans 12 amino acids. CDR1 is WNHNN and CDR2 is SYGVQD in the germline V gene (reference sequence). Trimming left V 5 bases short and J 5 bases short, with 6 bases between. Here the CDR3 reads CASSRLTGELFF. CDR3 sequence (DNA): TGCGCCAGCAGTCGACTGACCGGGGAGCTGTTTTTT.